A selection of T cell receptor beta chains follows, all from one sample in a study of T-cell reconstitution after alpha-beta-depleted transplantation in children. TCRdb re-called the PCR reads with MiXCR, one entry per CDR3 protein. In the table there are fewer than 550,000 distinct CDR3 sequences, roughly 10% of which are singletons. The sequences come from PBMCs, collected before TCRalphabeta/CD19-depleted stem cell transplant. Receptors originate from a child between 2 and 9 years old with inherited bone marrow failure, due to receive a stem cell transplant. Each CDR3 is given with its conserved first and last residue. A D gene is named only where the DNA matches it firmly. Size values are once, few and many counts, or a class for expanded clones, and some rows have none.

cdr3_length j_call clone_size v_call d_call cdr3_nt cdr3_aa
15 TRBJ2-7 NA TRBV27 NA TGTGCCAGCGGGAGGATCAGGCTTAACTCCTACGAGCAGTACTTC CASGRIRLNSYEQYF
17 TRBJ2-7 NA TRBV7-9 NA TGTGCCAGCAGCTTAGGCCTGGACAGCGGGGCCTCCTACGAGCAGTACTTC CASSLGLDSGASYEQYF
13 TRBJ2-7 many TRBV6-2/TRBV6-3 NA TGTGCCAGCAGTTACTGGAGCTCCTACGAGCAGTACTTC CASSYWSSYEQYF
15 TRBJ2-5 many TRBV18 NA TGTGCCAGCTCACCACCAACTAGTATTCAAGAGACCCAGTACTTC CASSPPTSIQETQYF
16 TRBJ2-1 many TRBV9 NA TGTGCCAGCAGCGCATCGGGGGTCTTACCCTACAATGAGCAGTTCTTC CASSASGVLPYNEQFF
17 TRBJ1-6 NA TRBV6-1 NA TGTGCCAGCAGTCAACCTCCACCTAGGGGATATAATTCACCCCTCCACTTT CASSQPPPRGYNSPLHF
14 TRBJ1-2 many TRBV3-1 NA TGTGCCAGCAGCCAAGATCGGCAGGGAAATGGCTACACCTTC CASSQDRQGNGYTF
15 TRBJ2-7 many TRBV4-1 TRBD1 TGCGCCAGCAGCCCCGGGACAGGGGGTACCTACGAGCAGTACTTC CASSPGTGGTYEQYF
15 TRBJ2-2 few TRBV20-1 NA TGCAGTGCTAGCGGTGGGGCTAGTCGTACCGGGGAGCTGTTTTTT CSASGGASRTGELFF
15 TRBJ2-7 few TRBV27 TRBD1 TGTGCCAGCAGTTTAAGGGCAGGGGGCGCGTACGAGCAGTACTTC CASSLRAGGAYEQYF
12 TRBJ2-2 few TRBV7-9 NA TGTGCCAGCAGCCACGAGGGCGGGGAGCTGTTTTTT CASSHEGGELFF